Listed here are 3 T cell receptor beta chains from one sample, sequenced in a study of control samples from healthy donors and cancer patients. Sequencing was performed with immunoSEQ multiplex PCR; in TCRdb, only in-frame clones are kept and a portion is missing. In the table there are around 130,000 clones, over 85% of which are singletons. The sequencing sample was made of PBMCs. These TCRs come from a man aged 50 to 59 with head and neck cancer.

CDR3 region: CASSLGSTDEQYF. The DNA for the CDR3 is TGTGCCAGCAGTTTAGGGTCTACGGACGAGCAGTACTTC. The chain is built from TRBV27 and TRBJ2-7, with unresolved D. V was pared by 2 bases and J by 5 bases, with 10 bases between. The CDR3 length is 13 residues. Germline CDR1 MNHEY, CDR2 SMNVEV (reference sequence).

The V and J genes are TRBV5-4 and TRBJ2-1, with D perhaps TRBD2 (6 bases). CDR3 length: 14 amino acids. The germline CDR1 and CDR2 sequences are SGHNT and YYREEE (reference sequence). Trimming shortened V by 4 bases and J by 3 bases, and 11 bases separated the two germline ends. CDR3 nucleotide sequence: TGTGCCAGCAGCGGAGGGGTCGACTACAATGAGCAGTTCTTC. As protein: CASSGGVDYNEQFF.

The rearrangement joins TRBV2 to TRBJ2-2; the D gene is possibly TRBD2 (7 bases). The CDR3 sequence is 16 residues long. With 4 bases removed from V and 5 bases from J, the gap between germline ends came to 17 bases. Germline V gene sequence: CDR1 SNHLY, CDR2 FYNNEI. The chain's CDR3 is CASSGEGERGTGELFF. The CDR3 coding sequence is TGTGCCAGCAGTGGGGAGGGGGAAAGAGGGACCGGGGAGCTGTTTTTT.